The next 3 T cell receptor beta chains were all read from a single sample in a study of PD-L1 blockade in urothelial cancer. Some clones are missing from TCRdb's copy, which holds only in-frame ones; the method was immunoSEQ multiplex PCR. The repertoire holds about 48,000 clones, with about 90% as singletons. Sample time point: peripheral blood 6 weeks after treatment start. The source material was PBMCs, sampled around atezolizumab (anti-PD-L1) treatment. The receptor source for this set is a man between 60 and 70 years old with urothelial cancer.

The chain carries TRBV7-8 and TRBJ2-1; 10 bases are shared with TRBD2. Germline V gene data show CDR1 as SGHVS and CDR2 as FQNEAQ. The CDR3 has 18 amino acids. J lost 7 bases, V lost 2 bases, and 14 bases had no gene match. The CDR3 DNA reads as TGTGCCAGCAGCTTACTGACCGTAGCGGGGGGTCGAAGGAATGAGCAGTTCTTC. Encoded protein: CASSLLTVAGGRRNEQFF.

V usage is TRBV5-4 and J usage is TRBJ1-2; possibly TRBD1 for D (6 bases). Germline assignment: CDR1 SGHNT and CDR2 YYREEE (reference sequence). This CDR3 has 14 amino acids. Trimming removed 4 bases from V and 4 bases from J, with 14 bases in between. The DNA for the CDR3 is TGTGCCAGCAGCCTTGGACAGTTCCCCTATGGCTACACCTTC. Protein: CASSLGQFPYGYTF.

The chain couples TRBV7-3 to TRBJ2-3, with TRBD2 matching 7 bases. J gave up 5 bases and V 1 base, and 6 bases lay outside the gene matches. This CDR3 has 15 residues. Germline CDR1 reads SGHTA; CDR2 reads FQGTGA. CDR3 loop: CASSLIAQRGDTQYF. CDR3 sequence (DNA): TGTGCCAGCAGCTTAATTGCTCAGCGGGGAGATACGCAGTATTTT.